The T cell receptor beta chain under discussion was sequenced for a study of cytomegalovirus exposure and HLA in healthy donors. Overall study findings and caveats: Another analysis was done later, and it associated around 17,000 TCR beta sequences with HLA alleles at 0.05 false discovery rate.

Germline V gives CDR1 MGHRA, CDR2 YSYEKL. With 1 base clipped from V and 1 base from J, the junction kept 4 bases outside the gene matches. The CDR3 consists of 15 residues. Researchers ran the PCR with 60 Vbeta and 13 Jbeta primers. The method was immunoSEQ multiplex PCR; TCRdb's version includes in-frame clones alone and lacks a portion of them. The record lists 170,000 or so clones, of which the ten most abundant hold roughly 1.9%. About this clone itself: The antigen remains undetermined.

The source of this sequence is a man aged 30-40 years in good health and CMV-seronegative. J is TRBJ2-7 and V is TRBV4-1; 7 bases map to TRBD2. Input material: PBMCs. CDR3 DNA: TGCGCCAGCAGCCAAGCTAGCGGTGCTTCCTACGAGCAGTACTTC. Its translation: CASSQASGASYEQYF.